This entry is about one TCR beta chain. Its antigen is unknown. Mismatch with germline at one junction end may stem from a read error. Regarding time point: technical triplicate 1. Unsorted libraries were prepared from 2 million PBMCs held at -80 C. This entry is derived from a study of neurological immune-mediated disorders. CDR1 and CDR2 from the germline V gene are SEHNR and FQNEAQ (reference sequence). CDR3 length: 14 residues. Study-wide results and limits: Multiple sclerosis patients had less TCR clonal expansion than even healthy controls, unlike HTLV-1-associated myelopathy. The absence of any CDR3 amino acid sequence shared by expanded clones across subjects suggests that repertoires were private in all groups.

Every sequencing run generated in excess of 160 million TCR-beta sequences. These sequences covered 15-18 subjects. Each CDR3 protein gets one entry after TCRdb re-called the 5' RACE reads with MiXCR. The sample has fewer than 50,000 distinct CDR3 sequences, around 10% seen once. The receptor was derived from a man aged 60 to 75 with HTLV-1-associated myelopathy (HAM/TSP). Material: PBMCs. This chain connects TRBV7-9 to TRBJ1-5; D uncertain. The chain's CDR3 is CDSSPMGRNQPQHF. DNA for the CDR3: TGTGACAGCAGCCCAATGGGCAGAAATCAGCCCCAGCATTTT.